Described below is a single T cell receptor (beta chain) sequence and its context. This clonotype was recorded a few times. Its antigen has not been determined. Base qualities are not at hand, and no much larger clone is one base apart. The sample comes from a study of T-cell memory formation after mild COVID-19 (dated by TCRdb to about 2021). For the study in its entirety: TCR sequence clusters from the two donors were largely donor specific. T-cell clones expanding and contracting after mild COVID-19 in two donors were tracked by longitudinal TCRalpha and TCRbeta repertoire sequencing. The cohort comprised two young, previously healthy adult volunteers, one female and one male.

Instrument on record: Illumina NovaSeq 6000. TCRalpha and TCRbeta cDNA libraries were built by 5'RACE with constant-segment primers, adding sample barcodes and unique molecular identifiers. Trizol reagent was used to extract RNA from every sample. Libraries were amplified in two PCR steps, with a second sample barcode and Illumina TruSeq adapters added in the second step. Libraries were sequenced on an Illumina NovaSeq with 2 x 150 bp paired-end reads. On the study's bioinformatics: With migec v1.2.7, reads were demultiplexed and then collapsed into UMI-guided consensus sequences. With mixcr v2.1.11, UMI consensuses were aligned to TRA and TRB V and J templates and assembled into clonotypes. A clonotype was counted as expanded or contracted only if both edgeR and NoisET called the change significant, with noise models trained on biological replicates. edgeR calls used a false discovery rate-adjusted p below 0.01 and a log2 fold-change threshold of 1. As an exploratory analysis of dynamics, max-normalized trajectories of the 1000 most abundant clonotypes were examined by PCA with hierarchical clustering. Separately sequenced CD4+ and CD8+ repertoires were used to assign a CD4 or CD8 phenotype to each responding clone. Using fastp trimming at Q25 and MiXCR clonotype assembly, TCRdb reanalyzed the public sequencing data and kept in-frame beta chains. Rows with a matching CDR3 protein are joined into one entry that keeps the most common DNA and genes. These V and J calls are TCRdb output, not the study's own analysis. This sample is represented by under 650,000 distinct CDR3 sequences; over 15% of them were singletons. The leading ten clones occupy approximately 12% of the sample.

The CDR3 runs 13 residues from the cysteine to the phenylalanine. Only the CDR3 DNA is retained, 39 bases long and in frame from the first base. V sheds 6 bases and J sheds 7 bases, leaving 12 bases between their ends. Beyond this particular receptor, the publication reports: From day 15 to 85, contracting clones showed balanced CD4/CD8 phenotypes, whereas a second wave of clones that expanded from day 15 to 37 leaned towards CD4+. Only two mild cases were covered by the study, and larger cohorts that include severe cases with pre-infection samples were considered necessary. The second-wave clones that peaked on day 37 were not confirmed to be SARS-CoV-2 specific. Some responding clones were detected in pre-infection memory, suggesting pre-existing cross-reactive memory T cells joined the SARS-CoV-2 response. Contracting CD4+ clones were located mainly in the CM and EM memory subsets, whereas CD8+ clones were found to be enriched in EMRA.

Ficoll-Paque density gradient centrifugation was the method used to isolate PBMCs. The clonotype originates from an adult woman who had mild COVID-19 (a few samples of this study predate the infection). The sample titles of this study are shuffled in the database, so cell type and time point are left out; the donor was told from shared clones. The rearranged segments are TRBV12-3 or TRBV12-4 and TRBJ2-2; matching of 5 bases hints at TRBD2 as the D gene. The sample comprised PBMCs or a T cell subset sorted from them (not recorded which). The CDR3 reads as follows: CASSEREDGELFF. The DNA reads TGTGCCAGCAGCGAGAGGGAAGACGGGGAGCTGTTTTTT.